The 22 T cell receptor beta chains presented below share a single source sample, sequenced in a study of Ad26.COV2.S vaccination and SARS-CoV-2 variants (dated by TCRdb to the early 2020s). Libraries were made using the immunoSEQ multiplex PCR assay. Sourced from immuneACCESS, this table was stored by TCRdb with only in-frame sequences that have V and J called. A share of the clones is absent; for the studies checked, an unresolved V gene accounts for under half, and the remainder has no known explanation. This sample is represented by fewer than 500,000 clones; 89% of them were singletons. The ten top clones hold about 2.5% of the sample. The treatment or condition label, read with the paper, signifies: some 19 received Ad26.COV2.S at low or high dose, single or two shots; several received placebo; per-sample allocation not given. For vaccine and placebo recipients, repertoires were sequenced using samples collected on day 63 after the first injection.

Sample: peripheral blood, taken in a trial of Ad26.COV2.S vaccine versus placebo. Receptor source: a person between 18 and 65 years old who received the Ad26.COV2.S COVID-19 vaccine or a placebo.

The chain uses TRBV7-9 and TRBJ2-2; D not resolved. Germline V CDR1 and CDR2: SEHNR, FQNEAQ (reference sequence). This CDR3 is 15 amino acids long. Trimming stripped 3 bases from V and 3 bases from J, with 11 bases between. The CDR3 DNA is TGTGCCAGCAGCTTCCATTCGGGCTACACCGGGGAGCTGTTTTTT. It specifies CASSFHSGYTGELFF.

The chain links TRBV5-1 to TRBJ1-5; D is ambiguous. Germline V gene lookup returns CDR1 SGHRS and CDR2 YFSETQ. With 5 bases removed from V and 3 bases from J, the gap between germline ends came to 15 bases. The CDR3 is made up of 15 amino acids. The CDR3 coding sequence is TGCGCCAGCAGGGCCGACGGGATATCCAATCAGCCCCAGCATTTT. Amino acids: CASRADGISNQPQHF. The whole variable domain, remainder taken from reference TRBV5-1 and TRBJ1-5, is KAGVTQTPRYLIKTRGQQVTLSCSPISGHRSVSWYQQTPGQGLQFLFEYFSETQRNKGNFPGRFSGRQFSNSRSEMNVSTLELGDSALYLCASRADGISNQPQHFGDGTRLSIL.

This clone has only one observation. The chain recombines TRBV7-9 with TRBJ2-3; D is unclear. Germline V lookup: CDR1 SEHNR, CDR2 FQNEAQ (reference sequence). Trimming removed 5 bases from V and 4 bases from J, with 19 bases in between. This CDR3 comprises 16 residues. Written as DNA, the CDR3 is TGTGCCAGCAGCCGTCGCGGCGGCTCCATCGCAGATACGCAGTATTTT. It codes for CASSRRGGSIADTQYF.

This chain joins TRBV9 and TRBJ2-5; 7 bases map to TRBD2. Germline values: CDR1 SGDLS, CDR2 YYNGEE. The CDR3 contains 16 residues. V dropped 4 bases and J dropped 4; count of bases not matched to a gene: 13. The DNA for the CDR3 is TGTGCCAGCAGCAAACCTTCTCTGGGAGGGTCAGAGACCCAGTACTTC. This encodes CASSKPSLGGSETQYF.

This chain links TRBV12-3 or TRBV12-4 with TRBJ2-5; D remains ambiguous. Trimming pared 3 bases from V and 1 base from J, leaving 6 bases between. This CDR3 is 13 amino acids long. CDR3 sequence reads: CASSLGAQETQYF. The CDR3 DNA sequence: TGTGCCAGCAGTTTGGGCGCCCAAGAGACCCAGTACTTC.

The chain has TRBV5-5 and TRBJ2-3; D is perhaps TRBD2 (6 bases). The CDR3 is 15 amino acids. V was cut by 4 bases and J by 3 bases, with 15 bases left in between. Germline V lookup: CDR1 SGHKS, CDR2 YYEKEE (reference sequence). Written as DNA, the CDR3 is TGTGCCAGCAGCACCGGAGGGTGGGGAACAGATACGCAGTATTTT. The encoded protein is CASSTGGWGTDTQYF.

The chain recombines TRBV7-9 with TRBJ2-3; D perhaps matches TRBD2 (6 bases). The V end lost 3 bases, the J end lost 3 bases, and 13 bases lay between the germline ends. Germline loops: CDR1 SEHNR, CDR2 FQNEAQ (reference sequence). The CDR3 is 15 amino acids. The CDR3 sequence is CASSLRGSVTDTQYF. The CDR3 nucleotides are TGTGCCAGCAGCTTGCGGGGAAGTGTGACAGATACGCAGTATTTT.

The chain employs TRBV5-5 and TRBJ1-5; D may be TRBD1 (5 bases). The CDR3 runs 14 residues. The V and J ends lost 0 bases and 5 bases respectively, with 9 bases between them. Germline assignment: CDR1 SGHKS and CDR2 YYEKEE (reference sequence). The CDR3: CASSLAGGDQPQHF. CDR3 nucleotide sequence: TGTGCCAGCAGCTTGGCGGGGGGGGATCAGCCCCAGCATTTT.

The chain employs TRBV11-3 and TRBJ2-1; the match to TRBD2 covers 15 bases. The CDR3 is made up of 20 amino acids. The V and J ends lost 2 bases and 0 bases, in that order; junction bases with no gene match: 8. Germline V gives CDR1 SGHNT, CDR2 YENEEA. The CDR3 DNA reads as TGTGCCAGCAGCTTAAGATCCGGGACTAGCGGGAGGAGCTCCTACAATGAGCAGTTCTTC. Translating gives CASSLRSGTSGRSSYNEQFF.

The chain joins TRBV7-2 to TRBJ2-1; D possibly corresponds to TRBD1 (6 bases). Germline CDR1 reads SGHTA; CDR2 reads FQGNSA. V was shortened by 1 base and J by 5 bases, with 12 bases between the two germline ends. This CDR3 spans 15 amino acids. CDR3 in DNA: TGTGCCAGCAGCTTAGTGGCAACAGGGAACAATGAGCAGTTCTTC. It specifies CASSLVATGNNEQFF.

This chain joins TRBV21-1 and TRBJ2-5; TRBD1 was called by the table and not checked on the DNA. TRBV21-1 is assigned pseudogene status. The CDR3 is 14 residues long. CDR3 sequence: CASSKKDSQETQYF. CDR3 DNA sequence: TGTGCCAGCAGCAAAAAGGACAGCCAAGAGACCCAGTACTTC.

The chain carries TRBV18 and TRBJ1-1; 7 bases match TRBD1. The ends lost 8 bases at V and 4 bases at J; junction bases unmatched: 13. CDR3 length equals 15 residues. Germline lookup yields CDR1 KGHSH and CDR2 LQKENI. The CDR3 sequence is CASAPDREASTEAFF. The DNA for the CDR3 is TGTGCCAGCGCCCCCGACAGGGAAGCCAGCACTGAAGCTTTCTTT.

The chain recombines TRBV2 with TRBJ2-5; TRBD1 might be the D (6 bases). Between the trimmed V and J ends, which lost 4 bases and 5 bases, there was a span of 11 bases. Germline CDR1 SNHLY, CDR2 FYNNEI. This CDR3 region has 13 residues. The CDR3 bases are TGTGCCAGCAGTGTTGGGGGCGGGGAGACCCAGTACTTC. The encoded protein is CASSVGGGETQYF. Looking up the rest from reference TRBV2 and TRBJ2-5 gives the full variable domain: EPEVTQTPSHQVTQMGQEVILRCVPISNHLYFYWYRQILGQKVEFLVSFYNNEISEKSEIFDDQFSVERPDGSNFTLKIRSTKLEDSAMYFCASSVGGGETQYFGPGTRLLVL.

This rearrangement joins TRBV3-1 (or the pseudogene TRBV3-2) to TRBJ2-2; D tentatively reads TRBD1 or TRBD2 (7 bases each). The CDR3 is 16 amino acids. The V gene's germline CDR1 is LGHDT and CDR2 YNNKEL (reference sequence). Trimming took 5 bases from V and 4 from J, leaving 17 bases between them. The CDR3 loop is CASSTWGGQITGELFF. The DNA of the CDR3 is TGTGCCAGCAGCACATGGGGGGGACAGATCACCGGGGAGCTGTTTTTT.

The rearrangement uses TRBV7-2 and TRBJ2-4; D is possibly TRBD2 (6 bases). The length of the CDR3 is 15 residues. V lost 6 bases to trimming and J lost 4 bases, with 16 bases between them. CDR1 and CDR2 (germline): SGHTA, FQGNSA. CDR3 loop: CASSYGTGMKNIQYF. CDR3 nucleotide sequence: TGTGCCAGCAGTTATGGGACTGGAATGAAAAACATTCAGTACTTC.

The rearrangement uses TRBV11-3 and TRBJ2-7; 7 nucleotides line up with TRBD2. Trimming took 3 bases from V and 5 from J; bases not matched to a gene: 13. The CDR3 is 16 residues long. Germline CDR1 is SGHNT and CDR2 is YENEEA. The CDR3 nucleotides read TGTGCCAGCAGCTTTAAATCCGGACTAGGGACCCACGAGCAGTACTTC. Translated: CASSFKSGLGTHEQYF.

The CDR3 sequence is CASSQWGDWDYEQYF. In nucleotides, the CDR3 is TGTGCCAGCTCACAATGGGGGGATTGGGATTACGAGCAGTACTTC. V usage is TRBV18 and J usage is TRBJ2-7, with D perhaps matching TRBD2 (6 bases). V was shortened by 4 bases and J by 4 bases, with 17 bases between the two germline ends. From germline, CDR1 is KGHSH and CDR2 LQKENI. The CDR3 runs to 15 residues. Full variable domain (rest looked up from reference TRBV18 and TRBJ2-7): NAGVMQNPRHLVRRRGQEARLRCSPMKGHSHVYWYRQLPEEGLKFMVYLQKENIIDESGMPKERFSAEFPKEGPSILRIQQVVRGDSAAYFCASSQWGDWDYEQYFGPGTRLTVT.

This chain uses TRBV29-1 with TRBJ2-5, with D tentatively TRBD1 or TRBD2 (5 bases each). The V gene's germline CDR1 is SQVTM and CDR2 ANQGSEA. The V end was cut by 7 bases, the J end by 2 bases, with 14 bases between. The CDR3 has 13 amino acids. CDR3 region: CSGKGRLQETQYF. CDR3 in DNA: TGCAGCGGCAAGGGACGGTTACAAGAGACCCAGTACTTC.

CDR3 sequence: CASSSRGSGANVLTF. Here the CDR3 DNA reads TGTGCCAGCAGCAGCAGGGGATCTGGGGCCAACGTCCTGACTTTC. V usage is TRBV2 and J usage is TRBJ2-6; maybe TRBD1 (6 bases). From germline, CDR1 is SNHLY and CDR2 FYNNEI. V was trimmed by 6 bases and J by 1 base, leaving 10 bases between them. CDR3 length: 15 amino acids.

This chain connects TRBV5-6 to TRBJ1-5, with D unclear. V was clipped by 3 bases and J by 5 bases, with 15 bases between them. The CDR3 is 15 amino acids. CDR1 and CDR2 (germline): SGHDT, YYEEEE. The CDR3 sequence is CASSSMSHGDQPQHF. CDR3 in DNA: TGTGCCAGCAGCTCCATGTCCCATGGGGATCAGCCCCAGCATTTT.

The chain recombines TRBV5-1 with TRBJ1-5; perhaps TRBD1 as D (6 bases). V was pared by 4 bases and J by 6 bases, with 17 bases between. The CDR3 is 15 residues long. The germline V gene encodes CDR1 SGHRS and CDR2 YFSETQ. The chain's CDR3 is CASSPEGEPGQPQHF. The CDR3 DNA follows: TGCGCCAGCAGCCCCGAGGGGGAGCCCGGTCAGCCCCAGCATTTT.

V gene TRBV6-1 combines with J gene TRBJ1-6; possible D gene TRBD1, 5 bases. Trimming took 2 bases from V and 0 from J, leaving 17 bases between them. CDR1 and CDR2 (germline): MNHNS, SASEGT. This CDR3 has 19 amino acids. CDR3 in DNA: TGTGCCAGCAGTGAACGGGGGGGTAAACCCAGCTCCTATAATTCACCCCTCCACTTT. It encodes CASSERGGKPSSYNSPLHF.